The TCR beta chain described here comes from a study of blood T cell repertoires in COVID-19. In the original analysis: Amplification from reference gene primers served as the basis for estimated nucleated cell counts. Measured with immunoSEQ multiplex PCR; TCRdb has only the in-frame clones, and not every one. V and J calls and clone size come straight from that table; D and trimming were deduced from the DNA. The data show about 100,000 clones, more than 80% seen once. Germline lookup yields CDR1 LGHDT and CDR2 YNNKEL (reference sequence). The germline V and J ends were trimmed by 0 bases and 5 bases, with 10 bases remaining between them. The CDR3 runs 14 residues. Remarks on this clone: Additional DNA sequences in this sample encode the identical CDR3.

The sequenced sample consisted of peripheral blood. The receptor was isolated from a woman older than 75 with acute or convalescent COVID-19. J is TRBJ2-5 and V is TRBV3-1 (or the pseudogene TRBV3-2), with a weak D call TRBD1 (7 bases). The DNA for the CDR3 is TGTGCCAGCAGCCAAGATTCAGGGGGGGAGACCCAGTACTTC. Translation: CASSQDSGGETQYF.